The entry that follows covers one T cell receptor (beta chain) sequence. The antigen is not known. These data originate in a study of cytomegalovirus exposure and HLA in healthy donors. Overall study context: Among about 200 million T cells, an earlier analysis found 117 million unique TCR beta sequences. Falling in the Caucasian-associated ancestry cluster were 80% to 90% of some 400 genotyped donors. Regarding the study as a whole: In a later analysis, donors in an Asian-associated ancestry cluster reportedly had fewer N-insertions in productive TCRs than the cohort mean. Reports described diagnosis of cytomegalovirus status by the classifier as highly specific and sensitive.

With 60 Vbeta and 13 Jbeta primers, the PCR was carried out. Here immunoSEQ multiplex PCR was the method, and the copy in TCRdb shows in-frame clones only, minus some. The data show 150,000 to 200,000 clones, roughly 80% seen once. Germline V gene sequence: CDR1 MNHNY, CDR2 SVGAGI (reference sequence). The CDR3 loop spans 15 amino acids. Trimming cost V 6 bases and J 4 bases; bases outside gene matches: 9. The sample was PBMCs. This chain connects TRBV6-6 to TRBJ2-1; TRBD1 agrees at 7 bases. The clonotype comes from a boy aged 5-17 years in good health and CMV-seronegative. In nucleotides, the CDR3 is TGTGCCAGCAGCCTCCGGACAGGAGGTTACAATGAGCAGTTCTTC. Protein: CASSLRTGGYNEQFF.